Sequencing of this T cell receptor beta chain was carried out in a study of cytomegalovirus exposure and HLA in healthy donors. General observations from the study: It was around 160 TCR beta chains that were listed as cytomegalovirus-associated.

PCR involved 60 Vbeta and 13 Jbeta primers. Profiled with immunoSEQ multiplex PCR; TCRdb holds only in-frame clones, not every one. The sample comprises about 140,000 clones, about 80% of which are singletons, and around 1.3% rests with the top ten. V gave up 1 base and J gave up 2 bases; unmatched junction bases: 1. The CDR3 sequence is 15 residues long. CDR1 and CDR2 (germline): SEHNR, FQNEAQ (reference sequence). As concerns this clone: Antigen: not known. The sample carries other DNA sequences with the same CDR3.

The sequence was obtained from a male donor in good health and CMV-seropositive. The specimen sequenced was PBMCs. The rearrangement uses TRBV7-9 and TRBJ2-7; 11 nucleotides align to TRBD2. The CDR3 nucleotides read TGTGCCAGCAGCTTAGTACTAGCGGGAGCCTACGAGCAGTACTTC. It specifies CASSLVLAGAYEQYF.